The clone carrying this T cell receptor beta chain was picked up many times. Its antigen is unknown. Construction of the TCR beta libraries employed iRepertoire HTBI primers in conjunction with Arm-PCR of CDR3 regions. TCRdb analysed the multiplex PCR reads with MiXCR anew, one entry per CDR3 protein. The data show about 500,000 distinct CDR3 sequences, about a sixth seen once. Time point reported: newly diagnosed GD, antithyroid drugs for less than 3 months. Researchers made the TCR library from RNA that was extracted from PBMCs. An endocrinology department in Xi'an, China, recruited the patients. The data derive from a study of regulatory T cells in long-lasting Graves disease. Trimming cost V 3 bases and J 3 bases, with 12 bases left between them. Looked up from germline, CDR1 is MDHEN and CDR2 is SYDVKM. CDR3 size: 14 residues. The study, taken as a whole, reports: It is possible that accuracy was reduced by the small size of the sample.

These records were also assigned to another study, of T cells in Graves' hyperthyroidism and ophthalmopathy. That source notes: Aged 18 to 65, the patients had hyperthyroidism that was newly diagnosed and had lasted under 2 months.

The origin of this receptor is a man between 35 and 55 years old with Graves disease. This chain joins TRBV28 and TRBJ2-7; tentatively, D is TRBD1 (6 bases). Sequencing was performed on peripheral blood mononuclear cells (PBMCs), taken at new diagnosis, from a patient treated with antithyroid drugs. CDR3 DNA: TGTGCCAGCAGTTTGACAGGTAACTTCTACGAGCAGTACTTC. This sequence encodes CASSLTGNFYEQYF.